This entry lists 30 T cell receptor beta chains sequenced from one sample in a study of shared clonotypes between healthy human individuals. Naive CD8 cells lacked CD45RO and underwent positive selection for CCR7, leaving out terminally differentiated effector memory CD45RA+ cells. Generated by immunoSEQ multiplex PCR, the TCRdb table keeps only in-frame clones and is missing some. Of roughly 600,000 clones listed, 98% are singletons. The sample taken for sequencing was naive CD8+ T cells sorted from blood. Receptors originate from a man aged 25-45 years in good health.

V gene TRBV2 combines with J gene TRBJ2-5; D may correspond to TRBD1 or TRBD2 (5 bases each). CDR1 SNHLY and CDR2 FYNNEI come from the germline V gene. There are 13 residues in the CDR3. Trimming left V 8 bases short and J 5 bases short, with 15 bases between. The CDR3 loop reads CASGRGPGETQYF. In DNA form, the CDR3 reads TGTGCCAGCGGTCGGGGCCCGGGGGAGACCCAGTACTTC.

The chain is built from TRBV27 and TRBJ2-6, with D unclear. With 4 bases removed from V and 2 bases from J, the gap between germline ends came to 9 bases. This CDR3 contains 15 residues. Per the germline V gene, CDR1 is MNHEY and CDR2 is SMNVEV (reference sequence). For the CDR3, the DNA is TGTGCCAGCAGTTCCGGGTTAGCTGGGGCCAACGTCCTGACTTTC. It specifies CASSSGLAGANVLTF.

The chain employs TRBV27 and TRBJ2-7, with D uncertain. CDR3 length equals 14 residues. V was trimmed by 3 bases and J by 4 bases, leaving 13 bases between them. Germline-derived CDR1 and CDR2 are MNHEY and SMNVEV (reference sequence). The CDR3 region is CASSLRQFGYEQYF. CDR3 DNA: TGTGCCAGCAGTTTGCGGCAGTTTGGATACGAGCAGTACTTC.

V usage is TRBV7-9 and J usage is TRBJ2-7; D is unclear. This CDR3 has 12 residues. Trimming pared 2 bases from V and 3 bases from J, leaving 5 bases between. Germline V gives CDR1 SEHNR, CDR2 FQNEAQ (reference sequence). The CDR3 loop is CASSLNRYEQYF. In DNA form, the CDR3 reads TGTGCCAGCAGCTTAAACCGCTACGAGCAGTACTTC.

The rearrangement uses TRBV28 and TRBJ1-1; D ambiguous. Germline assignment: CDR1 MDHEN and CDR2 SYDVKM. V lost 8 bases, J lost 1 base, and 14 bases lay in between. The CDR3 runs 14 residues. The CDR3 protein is CASQIRLKNTEAFF. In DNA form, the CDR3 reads TGTGCCAGCCAGATAAGATTAAAGAACACTGAAGCTTTCTTT.

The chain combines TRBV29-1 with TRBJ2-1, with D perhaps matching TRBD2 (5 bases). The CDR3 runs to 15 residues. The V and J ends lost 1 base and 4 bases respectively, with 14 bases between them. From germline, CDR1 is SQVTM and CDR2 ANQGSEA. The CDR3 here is CSVEGASGAYNEQFF. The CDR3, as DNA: TGCAGCGTTGAAGGGGCCAGCGGAGCATACAATGAGCAGTTCTTC.

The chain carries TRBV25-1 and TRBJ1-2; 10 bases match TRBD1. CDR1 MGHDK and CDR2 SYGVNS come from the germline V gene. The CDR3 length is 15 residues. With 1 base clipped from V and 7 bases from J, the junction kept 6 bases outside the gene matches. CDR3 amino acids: CASSEWGTGVGGYTF. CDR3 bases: TGTGCCAGCAGTGAATGGGGGACAGGGGTGGGTGGCTACACCTTC.

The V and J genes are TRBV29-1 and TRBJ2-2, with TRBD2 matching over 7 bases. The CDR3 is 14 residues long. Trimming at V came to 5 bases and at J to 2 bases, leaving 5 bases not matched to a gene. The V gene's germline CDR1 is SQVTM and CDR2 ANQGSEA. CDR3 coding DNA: TGCAGCGTTCTGGGGGAGGGAAACACCGGGGAGCTGTTTTTT. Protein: CSVLGEGNTGELFF.

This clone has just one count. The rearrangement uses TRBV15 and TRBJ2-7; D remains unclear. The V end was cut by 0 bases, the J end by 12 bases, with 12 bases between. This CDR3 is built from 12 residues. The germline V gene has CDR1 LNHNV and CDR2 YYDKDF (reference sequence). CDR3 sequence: CATSRDRGSRYF. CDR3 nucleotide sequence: TGTGCCACCAGCAGAGATCGAGGAAGCCGGTACTTC.

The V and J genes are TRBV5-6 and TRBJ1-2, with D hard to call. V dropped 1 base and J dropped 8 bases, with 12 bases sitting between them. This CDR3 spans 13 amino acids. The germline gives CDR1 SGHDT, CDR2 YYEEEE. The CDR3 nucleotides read TGTGCCAGCAGCTTGTGGTGGGAAGAGGGCTACACCTTC. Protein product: CASSLWWEEGYTF.

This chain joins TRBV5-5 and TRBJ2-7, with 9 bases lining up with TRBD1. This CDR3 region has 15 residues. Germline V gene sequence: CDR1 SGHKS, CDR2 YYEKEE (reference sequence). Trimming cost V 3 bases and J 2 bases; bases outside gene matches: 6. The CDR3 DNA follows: TGTGCCAGCAGCTCGGGACAGGGCTTTACCTACGAGCAGTACTTC. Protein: CASSSGQGFTYEQYF.

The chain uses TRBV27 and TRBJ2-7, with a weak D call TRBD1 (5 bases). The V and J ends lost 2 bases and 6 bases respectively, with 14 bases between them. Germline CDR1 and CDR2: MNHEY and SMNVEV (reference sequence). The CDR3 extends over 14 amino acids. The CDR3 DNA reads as TGTGCCAGCAGTTTAATTTTTGGGGCACCCGAGCAGTACTTC. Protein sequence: CASSLIFGAPEQYF.

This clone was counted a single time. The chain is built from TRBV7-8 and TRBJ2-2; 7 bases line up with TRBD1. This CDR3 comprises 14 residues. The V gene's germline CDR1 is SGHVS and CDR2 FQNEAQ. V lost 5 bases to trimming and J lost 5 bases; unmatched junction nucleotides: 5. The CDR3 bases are TGTGCCAGCAGCCCGCCGACAGGGACCGGGGAGCTGTTTTTT. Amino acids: CASSPPTGTGELFF.

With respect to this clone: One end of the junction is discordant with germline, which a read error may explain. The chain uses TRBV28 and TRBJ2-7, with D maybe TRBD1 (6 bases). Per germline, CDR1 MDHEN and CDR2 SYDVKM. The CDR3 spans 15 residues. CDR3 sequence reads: CASSSFQGTSYEQYF. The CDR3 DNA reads TGCGCCAGCAGTTCTTTTCAGGGGACCTCCTACGAGCAGTACTTC.

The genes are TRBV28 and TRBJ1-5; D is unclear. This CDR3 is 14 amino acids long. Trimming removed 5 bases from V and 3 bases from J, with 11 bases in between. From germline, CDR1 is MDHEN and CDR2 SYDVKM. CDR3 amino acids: CASSHGGDNQPQHF. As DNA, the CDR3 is TGTGCCAGCAGTCACGGTGGGGACAATCAGCCCCAGCATTTT.

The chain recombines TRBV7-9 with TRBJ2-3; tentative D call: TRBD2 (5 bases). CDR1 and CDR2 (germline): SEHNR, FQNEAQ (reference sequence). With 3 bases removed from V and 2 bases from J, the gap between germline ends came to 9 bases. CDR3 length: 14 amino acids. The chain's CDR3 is CASSFSANTDTQYF. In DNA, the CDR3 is TGTGCCAGCAGCTTTAGCGCCAACACAGATACGCAGTATTTT. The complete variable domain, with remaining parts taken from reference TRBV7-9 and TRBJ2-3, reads DTGVSQNPRHKITKRGQNVTFRCDPISEHNRLYWYRQTLGQGPEFLTYFQNEAQLEKSRLLSDRFSAERPKGSFSTLEIQRTEQGDSAMYLCASSFSANTDTQYFGPGTRLTVL.

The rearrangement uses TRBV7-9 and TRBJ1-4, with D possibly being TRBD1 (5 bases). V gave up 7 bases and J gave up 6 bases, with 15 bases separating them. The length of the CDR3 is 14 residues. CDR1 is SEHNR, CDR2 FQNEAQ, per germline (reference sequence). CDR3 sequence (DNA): TGTGCCAGCACCGGGCAGGGTTACGATGAAAAACTGTTTTTT. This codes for CASTGQGYDEKLFF.

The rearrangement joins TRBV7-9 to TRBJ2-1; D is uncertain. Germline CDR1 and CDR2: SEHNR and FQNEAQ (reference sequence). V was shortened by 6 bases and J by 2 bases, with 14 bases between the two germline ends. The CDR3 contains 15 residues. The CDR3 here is CASSDDPPTYNEQFF. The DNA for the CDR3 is TGTGCCAGCAGTGATGATCCCCCAACCTACAATGAGCAGTTCTTC.

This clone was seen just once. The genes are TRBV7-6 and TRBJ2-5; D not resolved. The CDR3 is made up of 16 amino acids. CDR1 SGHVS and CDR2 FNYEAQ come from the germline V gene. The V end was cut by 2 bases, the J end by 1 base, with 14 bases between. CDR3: CASSLPNYIPQETQYF. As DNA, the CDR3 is TGTGCCAGCAGCTTACCAAATTACATACCCCAAGAGACCCAGTACTTC.

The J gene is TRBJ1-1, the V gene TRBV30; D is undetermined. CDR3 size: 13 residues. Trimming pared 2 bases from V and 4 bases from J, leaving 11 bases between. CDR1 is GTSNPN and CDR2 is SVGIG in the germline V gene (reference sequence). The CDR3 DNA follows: TGTGCCTGGAGTTGGCAGCCGGGCACTGAAGCTTTCTTT. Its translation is CAWSWQPGTEAFF.

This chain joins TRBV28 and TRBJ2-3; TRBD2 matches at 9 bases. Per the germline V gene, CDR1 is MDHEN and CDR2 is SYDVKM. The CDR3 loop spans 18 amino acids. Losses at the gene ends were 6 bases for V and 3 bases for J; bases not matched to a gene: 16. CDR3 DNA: TGTGCCAGCAGATCCCTTTTTTTGCTAGCGGGGCGTACAGATACGCAGTATTTT. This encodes CASRSLFLLAGRTDTQYF. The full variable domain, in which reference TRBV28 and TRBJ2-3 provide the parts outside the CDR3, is DVKVTQSSRYLVKRTGEKVFLECVQDMDHENMFWYRQDPGLGLRLIYFSYDVKMKEKGDIPEGYSVSREKKERFSLILESASTNQTSMYLCASRSLFLLAGRTDTQYFGPGTRLTVL.

CDR3: CASSLDGGLNYYNEQFF. In DNA form, the CDR3 reads TGCGCCAGCAGCTTGGATGGGGGGCTCAATTACTACAATGAGCAGTTCTTC. V usage is TRBV5-1 and J usage is TRBJ2-1; D tentatively reads TRBD1 or TRBD2 (6 bases each). Germline V gene data show CDR1 as SGHRS and CDR2 as YFSETQ. The CDR3 consists of 17 residues. V lost 0 bases, J lost 3 bases, and 16 bases lay in between.

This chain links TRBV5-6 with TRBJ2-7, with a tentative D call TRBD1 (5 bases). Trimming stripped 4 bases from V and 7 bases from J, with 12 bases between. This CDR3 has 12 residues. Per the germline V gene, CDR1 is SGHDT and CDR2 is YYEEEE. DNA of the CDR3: TGTGCCAGCAGCCAGGGCCGCTGGGAGCAGTACTTC. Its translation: CASSQGRWEQYF. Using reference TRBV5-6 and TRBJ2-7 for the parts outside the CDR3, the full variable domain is DAGVTQSPTHLIKTRGQQVTLRCSPKSGHDTVSWYQQALGQGPQFIFQYYEEEERQRGNFPDRFSGHQFPNYSSELNVNALLLGDSALYLCASSQGRWEQYFGPGTRLTVT.

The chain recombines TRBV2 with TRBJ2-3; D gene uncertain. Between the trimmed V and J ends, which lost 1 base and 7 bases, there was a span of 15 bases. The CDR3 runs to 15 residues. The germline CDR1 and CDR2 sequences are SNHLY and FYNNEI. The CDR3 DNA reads TGTGCCAGCAGTGAAGATGCCTTTTTCTCCAATACGCAGTATTTT. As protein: CASSEDAFFSNTQYF.

The CDR3 bases are TGTGCCAGCAGTCCAAACCCCGGGACGGTGAATCAGCCCCAGCATTTT. Amino acid sequence: CASSPNPGTVNQPQHF. The J gene is TRBJ1-5, the V gene TRBV27, with D possibly matching TRBD1 (5 bases). Trimming shortened V by 5 bases and J by 4 bases, and 18 bases separated the two germline ends. The CDR3 spans 16 residues. The germline gives CDR1 MNHEY, CDR2 SMNVEV (reference sequence).

The CDR3 sequence: CASSVVGSTYEQYF. The CDR3 DNA follows: TGTGCCAGCAGCGTAGTGGGCAGTACCTACGAGCAGTACTTC. The chain combines TRBV9 with TRBJ2-7; D ambiguous. V gave up 0 bases and J gave up 2 bases, with 9 bases separating them. The germline gives CDR1 SGDLS, CDR2 YYNGEE. This CDR3 region has 14 residues.

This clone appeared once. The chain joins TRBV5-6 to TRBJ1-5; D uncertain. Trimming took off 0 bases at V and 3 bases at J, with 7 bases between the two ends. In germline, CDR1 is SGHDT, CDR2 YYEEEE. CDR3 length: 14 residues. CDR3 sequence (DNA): TGTGCCAGCAGCTTGGGTAGGCTCAATCAGCCCCAGCATTTT. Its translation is CASSLGRLNQPQHF.

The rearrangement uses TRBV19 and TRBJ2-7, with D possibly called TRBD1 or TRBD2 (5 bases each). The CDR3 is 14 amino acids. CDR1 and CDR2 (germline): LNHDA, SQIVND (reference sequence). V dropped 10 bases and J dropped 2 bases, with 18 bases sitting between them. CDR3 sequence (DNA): TGTGCCACCCGAGGGGACCATGTCACCTACGAGCAGTACTTC. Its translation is CATRGDHVTYEQYF.

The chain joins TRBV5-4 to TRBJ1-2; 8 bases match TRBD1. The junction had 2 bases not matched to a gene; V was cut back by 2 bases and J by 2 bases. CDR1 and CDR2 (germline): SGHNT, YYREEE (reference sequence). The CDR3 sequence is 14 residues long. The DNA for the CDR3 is TGTGCCAGCAGCTTCACAGGGGGGAACTATGGCTACACCTTC. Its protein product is CASSFTGGNYGYTF.

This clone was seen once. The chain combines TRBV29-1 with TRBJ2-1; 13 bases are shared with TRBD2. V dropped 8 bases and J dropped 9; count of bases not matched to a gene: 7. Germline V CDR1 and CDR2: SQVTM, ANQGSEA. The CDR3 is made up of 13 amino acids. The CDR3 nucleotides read TGCAGCCAGGGGACTAGCGGGATGGGTGAGCAGTTCTTC. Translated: CSQGTSGMGEQFF.